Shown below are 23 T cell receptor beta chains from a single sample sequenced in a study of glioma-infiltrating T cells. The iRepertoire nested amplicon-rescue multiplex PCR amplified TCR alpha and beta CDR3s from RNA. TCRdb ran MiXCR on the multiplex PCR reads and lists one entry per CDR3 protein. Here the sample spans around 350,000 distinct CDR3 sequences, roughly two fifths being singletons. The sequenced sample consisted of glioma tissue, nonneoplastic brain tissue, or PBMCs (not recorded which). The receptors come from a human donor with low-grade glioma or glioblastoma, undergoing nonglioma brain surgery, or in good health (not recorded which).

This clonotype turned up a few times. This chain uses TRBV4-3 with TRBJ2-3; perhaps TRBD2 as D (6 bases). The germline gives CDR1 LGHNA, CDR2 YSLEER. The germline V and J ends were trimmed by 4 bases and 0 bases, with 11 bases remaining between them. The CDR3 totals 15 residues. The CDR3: CASSLQGLSTDTQYF. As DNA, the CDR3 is TGCGCCAGCAGCCTCCAGGGACTGAGCACAGATACGCAGTATTTT.

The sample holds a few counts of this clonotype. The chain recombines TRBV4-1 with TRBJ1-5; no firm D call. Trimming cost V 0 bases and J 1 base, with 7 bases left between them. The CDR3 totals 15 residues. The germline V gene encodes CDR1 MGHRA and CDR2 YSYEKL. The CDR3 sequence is CASSQEPASNQPQHF. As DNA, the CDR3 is TGCGCCAGCAGCCAAGAGCCAGCCAGCAATCAGCCCCAGCATTTT.

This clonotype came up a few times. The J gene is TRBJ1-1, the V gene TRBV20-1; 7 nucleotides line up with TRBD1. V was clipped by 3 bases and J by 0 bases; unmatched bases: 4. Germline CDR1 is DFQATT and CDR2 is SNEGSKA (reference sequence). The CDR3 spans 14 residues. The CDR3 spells CSARWGQLNTEAFF. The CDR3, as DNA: TGCAGTGCTAGGTGGGGACAGCTGAACACTGAAGCTTTCTTT.

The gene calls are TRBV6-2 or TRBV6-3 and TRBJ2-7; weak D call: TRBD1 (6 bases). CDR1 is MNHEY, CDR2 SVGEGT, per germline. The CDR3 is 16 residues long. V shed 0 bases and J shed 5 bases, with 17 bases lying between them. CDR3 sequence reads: CASSYSGAPGYHEQYF. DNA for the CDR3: TGTGCCAGCAGTTACTCGGGGGCCCCGGGGTATCACGAGCAGTACTTC.

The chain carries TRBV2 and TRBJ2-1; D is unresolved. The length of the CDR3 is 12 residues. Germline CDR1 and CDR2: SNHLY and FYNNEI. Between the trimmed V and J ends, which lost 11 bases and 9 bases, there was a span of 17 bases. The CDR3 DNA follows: TGTGCCCACGGCGCAAGGATGGGTGAGCAGTTCTTC. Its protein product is CAHGARMGEQFF.

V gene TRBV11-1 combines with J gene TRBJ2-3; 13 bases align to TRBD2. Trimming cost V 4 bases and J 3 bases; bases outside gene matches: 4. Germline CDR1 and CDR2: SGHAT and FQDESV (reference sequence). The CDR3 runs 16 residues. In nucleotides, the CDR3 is TGTGCCAGCAGCTGGACTAGCGGGAGTAGGACAGATACGCAGTATTTT. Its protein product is CASSWTSGSRTDTQYF.

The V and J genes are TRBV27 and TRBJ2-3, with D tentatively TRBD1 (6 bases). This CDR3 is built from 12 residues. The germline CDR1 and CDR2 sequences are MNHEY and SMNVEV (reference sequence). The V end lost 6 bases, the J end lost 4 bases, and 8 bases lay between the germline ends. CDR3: CASRGAPDTQYF. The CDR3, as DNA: TGTGCCAGCAGGGGGGCCCCAGATACGCAGTATTTT.

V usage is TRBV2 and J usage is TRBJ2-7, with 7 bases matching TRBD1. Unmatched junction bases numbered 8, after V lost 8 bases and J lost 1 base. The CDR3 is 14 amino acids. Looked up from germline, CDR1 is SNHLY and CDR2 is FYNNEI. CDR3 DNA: TGTGCCAGCGGCCAACAGGGGTCATCCTACGAGCAGTACTTC. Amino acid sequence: CASGQQGSSYEQYF. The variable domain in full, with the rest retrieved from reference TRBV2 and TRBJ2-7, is EPEVTQTPSHQVTQMGQEVILRCVPISNHLYFYWYRQILGQKVEFLVSFYNNEISEKSEIFDDQFSVERPDGSNFTLKIRSTKLEDSAMYFCASGQQGSSYEQYFGPGTRLTVT.

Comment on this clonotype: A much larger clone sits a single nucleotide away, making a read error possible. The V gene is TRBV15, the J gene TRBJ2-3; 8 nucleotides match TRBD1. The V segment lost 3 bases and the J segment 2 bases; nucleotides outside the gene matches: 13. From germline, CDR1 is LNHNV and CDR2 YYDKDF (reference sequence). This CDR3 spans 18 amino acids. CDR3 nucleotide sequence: TGTGCCACCAGCAGGGTCTCTCAGGGGGCCGGGGTCACAGATACGCAGTATTTT. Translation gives CATSRVSQGAGVTDTQYF.

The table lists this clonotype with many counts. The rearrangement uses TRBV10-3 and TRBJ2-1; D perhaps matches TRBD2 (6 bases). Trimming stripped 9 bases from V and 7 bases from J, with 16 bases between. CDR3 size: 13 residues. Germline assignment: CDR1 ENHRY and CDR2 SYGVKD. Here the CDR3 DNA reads TGTGCCATGGGGGTCCGGGAGAATAATGAGCAGTTCTTC. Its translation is CAMGVRENNEQFF.

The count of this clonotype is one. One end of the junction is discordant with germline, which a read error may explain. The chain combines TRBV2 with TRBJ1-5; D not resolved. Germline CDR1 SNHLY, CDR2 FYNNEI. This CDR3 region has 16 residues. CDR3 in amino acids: CASSAGPDHSNRPQHF. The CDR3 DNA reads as TGTGCCAGCAGCGCGGGCCCCGATCATAGCAATCGGCCCCAGCATTTT.

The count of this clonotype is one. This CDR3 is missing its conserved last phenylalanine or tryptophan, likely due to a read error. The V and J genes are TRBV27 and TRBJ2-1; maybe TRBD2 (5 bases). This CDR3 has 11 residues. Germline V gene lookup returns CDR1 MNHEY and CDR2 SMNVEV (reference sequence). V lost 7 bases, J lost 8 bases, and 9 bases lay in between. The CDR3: CASKREYEQFL. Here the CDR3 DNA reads TGTGCCAGCAAGAGGGAGTATGAGCAGTTCCTC.

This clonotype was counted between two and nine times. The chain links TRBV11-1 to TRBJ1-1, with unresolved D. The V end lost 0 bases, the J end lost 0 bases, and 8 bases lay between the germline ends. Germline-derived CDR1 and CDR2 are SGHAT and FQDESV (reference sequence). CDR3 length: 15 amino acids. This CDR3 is CASSLAGSMNTEAFF. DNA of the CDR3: TGTGCCAGCAGCTTAGCGGGCAGCATGAACACTGAAGCTTTCTTT.

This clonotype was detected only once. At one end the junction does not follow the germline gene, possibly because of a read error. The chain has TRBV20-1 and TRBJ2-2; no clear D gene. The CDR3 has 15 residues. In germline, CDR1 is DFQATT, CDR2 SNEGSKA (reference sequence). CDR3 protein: CNARDTLRHTGELFF. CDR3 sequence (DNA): TGCAATGCTAGAGATACACTACGGCACACCGGGGAGCTGTTTTTT.

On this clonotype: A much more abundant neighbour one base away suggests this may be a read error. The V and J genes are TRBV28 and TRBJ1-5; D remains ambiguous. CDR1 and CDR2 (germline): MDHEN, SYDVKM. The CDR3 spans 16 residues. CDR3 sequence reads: CAGSFMIQYSNQPQHF. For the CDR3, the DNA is TGTGCCGGCAGTTTTATGATACAATATAGCAATCAGCCCCAGCATTTT.

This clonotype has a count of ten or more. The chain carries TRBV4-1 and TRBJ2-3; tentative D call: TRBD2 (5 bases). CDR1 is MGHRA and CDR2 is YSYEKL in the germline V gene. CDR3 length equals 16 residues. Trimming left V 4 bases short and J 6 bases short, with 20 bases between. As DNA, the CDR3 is TGCGCCAGCAGCCGGAGATTAGGTTTAGCGACGGATACGCAGTATTTT. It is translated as CASSRRLGLATDTQYF.

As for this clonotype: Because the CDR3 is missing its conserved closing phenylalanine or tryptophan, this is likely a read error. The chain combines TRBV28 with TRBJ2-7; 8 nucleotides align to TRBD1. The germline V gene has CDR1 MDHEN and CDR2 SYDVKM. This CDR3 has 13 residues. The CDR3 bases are TGTGCCACCCATCGGACAGGGAACTACAAGCAGTACCTC. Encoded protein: CATHRTGNYKQYL.

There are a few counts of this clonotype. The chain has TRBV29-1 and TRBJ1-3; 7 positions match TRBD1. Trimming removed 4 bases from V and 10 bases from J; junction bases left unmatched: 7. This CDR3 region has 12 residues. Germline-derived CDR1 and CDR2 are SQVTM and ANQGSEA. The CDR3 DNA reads TGCAGCGTTGGGGCGACAGGGAGAACCATATATTTT. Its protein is CSVGATGRTIYF.

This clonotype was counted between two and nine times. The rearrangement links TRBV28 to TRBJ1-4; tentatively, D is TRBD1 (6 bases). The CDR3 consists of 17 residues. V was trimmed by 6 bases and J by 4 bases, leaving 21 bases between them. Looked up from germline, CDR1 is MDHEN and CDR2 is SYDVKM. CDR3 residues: CASSIDPRGDVNEKLFF. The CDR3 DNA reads TGTGCCAGCAGCATCGATCCTAGGGGGGACGTTAATGAAAAACTGTTTTTT.

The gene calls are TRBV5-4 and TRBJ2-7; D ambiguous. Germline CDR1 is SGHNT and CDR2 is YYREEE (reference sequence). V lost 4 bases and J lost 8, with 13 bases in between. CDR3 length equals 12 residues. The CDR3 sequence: CASSEDRLQQYF. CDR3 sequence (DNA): TGTGCCAGCAGCGAGGATAGACTCCAGCAGTACTTC.

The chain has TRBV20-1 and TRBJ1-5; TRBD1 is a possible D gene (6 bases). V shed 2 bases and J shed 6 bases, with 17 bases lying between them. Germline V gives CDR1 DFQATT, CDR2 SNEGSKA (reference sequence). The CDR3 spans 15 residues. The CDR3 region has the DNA TGCAGTGCTAGACCCGGGGGCTCAGGTGGTCAGCCCCAGCATTTT. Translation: CSARPGGSGGQPQHF.

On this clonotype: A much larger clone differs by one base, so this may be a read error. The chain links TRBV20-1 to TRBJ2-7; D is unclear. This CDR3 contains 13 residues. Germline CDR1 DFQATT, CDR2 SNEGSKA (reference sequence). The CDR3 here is CSARSGDLYKQYF. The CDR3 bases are TGCAGTGCTAGGTCAGGTGATCTCTACAAGCAGTACTTC.

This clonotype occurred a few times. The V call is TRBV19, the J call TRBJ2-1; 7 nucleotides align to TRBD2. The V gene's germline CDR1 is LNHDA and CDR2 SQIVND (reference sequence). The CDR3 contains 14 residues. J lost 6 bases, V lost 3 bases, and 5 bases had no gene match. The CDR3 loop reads CASSIGPGGNEQFF. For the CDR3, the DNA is TGTGCCAGTAGTATCGGGCCGGGGGGCAATGAGCAGTTCTTC.